Included here is one T cell receptor beta chain sequence, with context. Its specific antigen is unknown. Base qualities are not provided; no much larger clone lies one nucleotide away. This sample was included in a study of CD8+ T cells in alopecia areata (dated by TCRdb to between 2018 and 2020). Broadly, across the study: The treated patients took part in an open-label pilot trial in which moderate-to-severe alopecia areata was treated with oral tofacitinib at 5 to 10 mg twice daily. In treated patients, disease severity was measured using the SALT score, which gives the percentage of scalp surface area affected. RNA came from the PAXgene miRNA kit for fixed scalp, the miRNeasy kit for PBMCs, and the RNeasy kit for mouse skin. Scalp clonality was compared across normal scalp (n=4), patchy alopecia areata scalp (n=8), and alopecia totalis/universalis scalp (n=8). The study used high-throughput TCRbeta sequencing to examine T cell clonal expansion in alopecia areata, in both the C3H/HeJ mouse model and human patients. On the human side, TCRbeta sequencing was run on scalp tissue and on sorted CD4+ and CD8+ peripheral blood T cells from healthy controls and from alopecia areata patients with either patchy or totalis/universalis disease. Patients received tofacitinib for 6 to 18 months and were then followed off drug for 6 months to check for delayed response and recurrence. Amplification of TCRbeta CDR3 regions was done by immunoSEQ multiplex PCR using 35 Vbeta forward primers and 13 Jbeta reverse primers. Tofacitinib-treated patients had biopsies at baseline and at 4 and 24 weeks of treatment, with a later scalp biopsy in several patients. The research as a whole found: Compared with normal scalp, lesional scalp had higher clonality and more expanded CD8+ clones, particularly in alopecia totalis/universalis, a pattern that suggests antigenic drive. During tofacitinib treatment, many expanded lesional clones remained in scalp and blood, and this persistence may partly explain relapse after treatment is stopped. Tofacitinib significantly lowered scalp clonality and the number of expanded CD8+ clones among the top 100 scalp clones. Unlike mouse skin, which is dominated by gammadelta T cells, normal human skin has resident alphabeta T cells that are also sequenced, and this complicates analysis of the scalp TCR repertoire. Because the treated cohort was small and had only one nonresponder, larger studies are needed to examine links between baseline CD8+ expansion and response. Compared with mice, TCR sequences shared between patients were less clear, possibly partly because of HLA diversity across the patient population.

Library preparation employed the immunoSEQ multiplex PCR assay. To provide template for TCR sequencing, every sample had RNA extracted and reverse transcribed into cDNA. SuperScript III was used for first-strand cDNA synthesis, primed with a 2:1 mix of oligo-dT and random hexamers. A synthetic immune receptor repertoire was used to assess amplification bias, and residual bias was removed computationally. For the original study's pipeline: Raw reads were preprocessed to remove errors, and CDR3 was defined according to IMGT conventions as the region from the conserved cysteine to phenylalanine. Clonality was computed as 1 minus the Shannon entropy, with the entropy normalized by log2 of the number of productive unique TCRs. CD4 or CD8 identity of scalp clones was inferred by cross-referencing scalp TCRbeta sequences with sorted blood CD4 and CD8 repertoires. TCRdb obtained this table from immuneACCESS and retained in-frame rearrangements with V and J assigned. These tables miss some clones; where compared with another copy, unresolved V genes account for less than half of the shortfall, and the remainder is unexplained. V and J calls and clone size come straight from that table; D and trimming were deduced from the DNA. This sample comprises 200,000 or so clones, around two fifths of them detected only once. Of the sample, 0.48% falls within the top ten clones.

CDR1 and CDR2 (SGDLS, YYNGEE) derive from the germline V gene. From the cysteine through the phenylalanine, the CDR3 covers 14 amino acids. Only the CDR3 part of the read is kept: 42 bases, read in frame from the first base. V and J are truncated by 3 bases and 0 bases respectively, leaving an intervening sequence of 10 bases. Per the publication, the treatment or condition label means: oral pan-JAK inhibitor, 5-10 mg twice daily. From alopecia areata patients, peripheral blood was collected along with lesional scalp punch biopsies. PBMCs were separated by density centrifugation and stained for CD3, CD4 and CD8, after which CD4+ and CD8+ T cells were sorted on a FACSAria.

This sequence originates from a human donor with alopecia areata. The sample was CD4+ T cells sorted from blood, taken between weeks 30 and 35, from a patient treated with tofacitinib. The chain links TRBV9 with TRBJ2-7; no D segment can be confidently identified. Read as DNA, the sequence is TGTGCCAGCAGCGGAGACATAGGCTCCTACGAGCAGTACTTC. Its protein is CASSGDIGSYEQYF.